Below are 32 T cell receptor beta chains sequenced from a single sample in a study of vaccination and CD4 T cells after COVID-19. The Oncomine TCR Beta short-read assay was applied to DNA of cultured CD4+ T cells. TCRdb called the PCR reads again in MiXCR, with one record for every CDR3 protein. The sample has under 8,000 distinct CDR3 sequences; roughly 51% are singletons. Treatment in this sample: roughly 11-day PBMC culture with coronavirus spike peptide pools or control peptides (ViraFEST assay). These CD4+ T cells came from an unexposed donor, sampled before the COVID-19 pandemic (2011-2018). These receptors have no identified antigens. Sequenced input: CD4+ T cells from blood, cultured in vitro. Every receptor here comes from a human donor in good health.

The chain recombines TRBV25-1 with TRBJ2-3, with TRBD2 identical over 7 bases. After removal of 5 bases from V and 0 bases from J, the junction contained 5 bases not matched to a gene. CDR1 and CDR2 (germline): MGHDK, SYGVNS. The CDR3 is made up of 15 amino acids. CDR3 coding DNA: TGTGCCAGCAGTTCCTACGGGGGGAGCACAGATACGCAGTATTTT. Protein: CASSSYGGSTDTQYF. Supplemented by reference TRBV25-1 and TRBJ2-3, the full variable domain reads EADIYQTPRYLVIGTGKKITLECSQTMGHDKMYWYQQDPGMELHLIHYSYGVNSTEKGDLSSESTVSRIRTEHFPLTLESARPSHTSQYLCASSSYGGSTDTQYFGPGTRLTVL.

The chain couples TRBV5-4 to TRBJ2-1; TRBD2 matches 11 bases. Trimming at V came to 4 bases and at J to 4 bases, leaving 4 bases not matched to a gene. CDR1 is SGHNT, CDR2 YYREEE, per germline (reference sequence). The CDR3 spans 15 residues. CDR3 DNA sequence: TGTGCCAGCAGCGTGACTAGCGGGGCGTACAATGAGCAGTTCTTC. It yields the protein CASSVTSGAYNEQFF.

The chain couples TRBV20-1 to TRBJ1-6; D call uncertain. The CDR3 is 14 amino acids. Germline assignment: CDR1 DFQATT and CDR2 SNEGSKA (reference sequence). Trimming took 5 bases from V and 2 from J, leaving 10 bases between them. The DNA for the CDR3 is TGCAGTGCTCGTACAGCGGCCTATAATTCACCCCTCCACTTT. Translated: CSARTAAYNSPLHF.

The chain couples TRBV5-6 to TRBJ2-3; D is unresolved. This CDR3 has 15 amino acids. Germline CDR1 and CDR2: SGHDT and YYEEEE. V dropped 2 bases and J dropped 2 bases, with 12 bases sitting between them. In DNA, the CDR3 is TGTGCCAGCAGCTTTAACCGGGTCTACACAGATACGCAGTATTTT. It encodes CASSFNRVYTDTQYF.

This clonotype was counted between two and nine times. The gene calls are TRBV20-1 and TRBJ1-1; D gene ambiguous. Germline values: CDR1 DFQATT, CDR2 SNEGSKA (reference sequence). V was cut by 6 bases and J by 10 bases, with 12 bases left in between. The CDR3 runs to 10 residues. The CDR3 DNA reads TGCAGTGCCACCGGGAAGGGAGCTTTCTTT. Translated: CSATGKGAFF.

A few counts support this clonotype. J is TRBJ1-1 and V is TRBV20-1; the D is unclear. CDR1 and CDR2 from the germline V gene are DFQATT and SNEGSKA (reference sequence). The length of the CDR3 is 12 residues. V was clipped by 6 bases and J by 5 bases, with 13 bases between them. CDR3 DNA sequence: TGCAGTGCCCCTTGGGTGGGAACTGAAGCTTTCTTT. Amino acid sequence: CSAPWVGTEAFF.

The chain carries TRBV28 and TRBJ1-6, with TRBD1 as a possible D gene (6 bases). CDR3 length equals 15 residues. Germline assignment: CDR1 MDHEN and CDR2 SYDVKM. The V end was cut by 3 bases, the J end by 7 bases, with 13 bases between. The CDR3 here is CASSFARGNNSPLHF. The CDR3 region has the DNA TGTGCCAGCAGTTTTGCCAGGGGTAACAATTCACCCCTCCACTTT.

The chain links TRBV7-9 to TRBJ2-1, with TRBD2 matching over 7 bases. This CDR3 spans 15 amino acids. The germline gives CDR1 SEHNR, CDR2 FQNEAQ (reference sequence). Trimming cost V 3 bases and J 3 bases; bases outside gene matches: 5. CDR3 sequence (DNA): TGTGCCAGCAGCTTCAGCGGGGCGAGCTACAATGAGCAGTTCTTC. The encoded protein is CASSFSGASYNEQFF.

V and J are TRBV5-8 and TRBJ2-3; TRBD1 or TRBD2 may be the D gene (5 bases each). Germline loops: CDR1 SGHTS, CDR2 YDEGEE. CDR3 length: 18 amino acids. Trimming removed 0 bases from V and 1 base from J, with 18 bases in between. CDR3 amino acids: CASSLVQWGFGGTDTQYF. In nucleotides, the CDR3 is TGTGCCAGCAGCTTGGTGCAGTGGGGGTTCGGTGGCACAGATACGCAGTATTTT.

This rearrangement joins TRBV6-1 to TRBJ1-1; possibly TRBD1 for D (6 bases). CDR1 is MNHNS, CDR2 SASEGT, per germline. The CDR3 sequence is 15 residues long. With 7 bases removed from V and 4 bases from J, the gap between germline ends came to 19 bases. The CDR3: CASKDGGGGSTEAFF. Written as DNA, the CDR3 is TGTGCCAGCAAGGATGGAGGGGGAGGAAGCACTGAAGCTTTCTTT.

Written as DNA, the CDR3 is TGTGCCAGCAGTTTTAGTCCTGTTGGGGGGCTGGGAGAGACCCAGTACTTC. Its protein product is CASSFSPVGGLGETQYF. The chain recombines TRBV11-2 with TRBJ2-5, with D perhaps being TRBD1 or TRBD2 (6 bases each). The germline gives CDR1 SGHAT, CDR2 FQNNGV. The germline V and J ends were trimmed by 6 bases and 4 bases, with 24 bases remaining between them. This CDR3 region has 17 residues. Full variable domain (rest looked up from reference TRBV11-2 and TRBJ2-5): EAGVAQSPRYKIIEKRQSVAFWCNPISGHATLYWYQQILGQGPKLLIQFQNNGVVDDSQLPKDRFSAERLKGVDSTLKIQPAKLEDSAVYLCASSFSPVGGLGETQYFGPGTRLLVL.

This clonotype turned up a few times. This chain uses TRBV27 with TRBJ2-1; unclear D gene. The CDR3 covers 14 residues. V was clipped by 6 bases and J by 5 bases, with 14 bases between them. Germline loops: CDR1 MNHEY, CDR2 SMNVEV (reference sequence). CDR3 coding DNA: TGTGCCAGCAGCCTTACACCCGCCCACAATGAGCAGTTCTTC. This encodes CASSLTPAHNEQFF.

The rearrangement joins TRBV20-1 to TRBJ1-6, with D tentatively TRBD1 (5 bases). V was trimmed by 4 bases and J by 8 bases, leaving 15 bases between them. From germline, CDR1 is DFQATT and CDR2 SNEGSKA (reference sequence). This CDR3 is built from 14 residues. This CDR3 reads CSATPGTDYSPLHF. In nucleotides, the CDR3 is TGCAGTGCTACCCCCGGGACCGATTATTCACCCCTCCACTTT.

V usage is TRBV9 and J usage is TRBJ1-1; D is possibly TRBD1 (5 bases). This CDR3 is built from 13 residues. V gave up 0 bases and J gave up 5 bases, with 8 bases separating them. CDR1 is SGDLS and CDR2 is YYNGEE in the germline V gene. CDR3 in amino acids: CASSVDRGTEAFF. DNA of the CDR3: TGTGCCAGCAGCGTAGATAGGGGAACTGAAGCTTTCTTT.

The chain links TRBV11-2 to TRBJ1-6; 7 bases are shared with TRBD1. Trimming at V came to 1 base and at J to 0 bases, leaving 9 bases not matched to a gene. Germline V gene lookup returns CDR1 SGHAT and CDR2 FQNNGV. The CDR3 consists of 19 residues. CDR3: CASSLVTGRLSSYNSPLHF. The DNA of the CDR3 is TGTGCCAGCAGCTTAGTGACAGGGCGACTCAGCTCCTATAATTCACCCCTCCACTTT.

This clonotype came up a few times. The chain combines TRBV20-1 with TRBJ1-2; 7 bases line up with TRBD1. This CDR3 is built from 15 residues. The V segment lost 4 bases and the J segment 7 bases; nucleotides outside the gene matches: 15. Germline values: CDR1 DFQATT, CDR2 SNEGSKA (reference sequence). The CDR3: CSAKGLGQKDGGYTF. For the CDR3, the DNA is TGCAGTGCTAAGGGACTGGGACAGAAAGATGGTGGCTACACCTTC.

There are a few counts of this clonotype. This chain joins TRBV6-1 and TRBJ1-6; D may be TRBD1 (5 bases). V was pared by 8 bases and J by 0 bases, with 8 bases between. The CDR3 spans 14 residues. CDR1 is MNHNS, CDR2 SASEGT, per germline. The CDR3 DNA is TGTGCCAGCCGACAGAGCTCCTATAATTCACCCCTCCACTTT. This encodes CASRQSSYNSPLHF.

This clonotype was seen a few times. The junction departs from germline at one end; a sequencing error may be responsible. V is TRBV20-1 and J is TRBJ1-5; tentatively, D is TRBD1 (6 bases). In germline, CDR1 is DFQATT, CDR2 SNEGSKA (reference sequence). This CDR3 is built from 14 residues. The CDR3 DNA is TGCAGTGCTCGAGAGGGGGGGGGCAATCAGCCCCAGCATTTT. This encodes CSAREGGGNQPQHF.

The V call is TRBV7-2, the J call TRBJ2-5, with D uncertain. The V and J ends lost 1 base and 0 bases respectively, with 3 bases between them. Germline CDR1 is SGHTA and CDR2 is FQGNSA. The CDR3 is 13 amino acids. The CDR3 is CASSLGYQETQYF. The CDR3 bases are TGTGCCAGCAGCTTAGGGTACCAAGAGACCCAGTACTTC.

This CDR3 reads CASRTKASGTGNTIYF. The DNA for the CDR3 is TGTGCCAGTAGGACCAAGGCATCGGGGACTGGAAACACCATATATTTT. The gene calls are TRBV19 and TRBJ1-3; D gene unclear. Germline-derived CDR1 and CDR2 are LNHDA and SQIVND (reference sequence). The CDR3 length is 16 residues. V lost 6 bases and J lost 2, with 17 bases in between. The full variable domain, rest sourced from reference TRBV19 and TRBJ1-3, is DGGITQSPKYLFRKEGQNVTLSCEQNLNHDAMYWYRQDPGQGLRLIYYSQIVNDFQKGDIAEGYSVSREKKESFPLTVTSAQKNPTAFYLCASRTKASGTGNTIYFGEGSWLTVV.

This clonotype showed up just a few times. The chain couples TRBV7-2 to TRBJ1-1; 7 positions agree with TRBD1. The V gene end was trimmed by 1 base and the J gene end by 0 bases; junction bases not matched to a gene: 8. The CDR3 contains 17 residues. Germline CDR1 reads SGHTA; CDR2 reads FQGNSA. DNA of the CDR3: TGTGCCAGCAGCTTAGGACAGGGACCTCTATTGAACACTGAAGCTTTCTTT. It encodes CASSLGQGPLLNTEAFF.

The rearrangement links TRBV4-3 to TRBJ1-1; possibly TRBD1 for D (5 bases). The CDR3 is 15 amino acids. Germline CDR1 is LGHNA and CDR2 is YSLEER. The V end was cut by 2 bases, the J end by 6 bases, with 16 bases between. CDR3 coding DNA: TGCGCCAGCAGCCAATCTCGACCGGGGGTGGCTGAAGCTTTCTTT. It codes for CASSQSRPGVAEAFF.

The chain carries TRBV27 and TRBJ1-2, with D possibly TRBD1 on 6 matching bases. The CDR3 is made up of 13 amino acids. Trimming shortened V by 10 bases and J by 2 bases, and 14 bases separated the two germline ends. Germline V gene lookup returns CDR1 MNHEY and CDR2 SMNVEV (reference sequence). As DNA, the CDR3 is TGTGCCACCTATCGGACAGAAAACTATGGCTACACCTTC. As protein: CATYRTENYGYTF.

The chain recombines TRBV15 with TRBJ1-2, with D unresolved. This CDR3 comprises 14 residues. Germline loops: CDR1 LNHNV, CDR2 YYDKDF (reference sequence). Trimming pared 0 bases from V and 4 bases from J, leaving 9 bases between. CDR3 sequence: CATSRENSGYGYTF. CDR3 nucleotide sequence: TGTGCCACCAGCAGAGAAAACTCTGGCTATGGCTACACCTTC.

The chain couples TRBV20-1 to TRBJ2-1; TRBD2 agrees at 9 bases. The CDR3 covers 14 residues. J lost 14 bases, V lost 2 bases, and 13 bases had no gene match. CDR1 is DFQATT, CDR2 SNEGSKA, per germline (reference sequence). CDR3 in amino acids: CSARPLASGGIKFF. Here the CDR3 DNA reads TGCAGTGCTAGACCCCTGGCGAGCGGGGGGATCAAGTTCTTC.

This clonotype occurred a few times. The rearrangement uses TRBV10-3 and TRBJ1-2; 9 nucleotides agree with TRBD1. CDR1 is ENHRY, CDR2 SYGVKD, per germline. CDR3 size: 11 residues. The V and J ends lost 11 bases and 7 bases, in that order; junction bases with no gene match: 5. The CDR3 region has the DNA TGTGCCGCGGACAGGGGCCTTGGCTACACCTTC. Translated, it gives CAADRGLGYTF.

This clonotype has just a few counts. J is TRBJ2-2 and V is TRBV2, with D uncertain. CDR1 and CDR2 from the germline V gene are SNHLY and FYNNEI. Trimming stripped 3 bases from V and 6 bases from J, with 8 bases between. This CDR3 has 13 amino acids. The CDR3, as DNA: TGTGCCAGCAGTGATATCGGTCCCGGGGAGCTGTTTTTT. It specifies CASSDIGPGELFF.

V usage is TRBV7-2 and J usage is TRBJ2-5; D perhaps matches TRBD2 (5 bases). Between the trimmed V and J ends, which lost 1 base and 4 bases, there was a span of 13 bases. Germline V gives CDR1 SGHTA, CDR2 FQGNSA. CDR3 size: 15 residues. In nucleotides, the CDR3 is TGTGCCAGCAGCTTAGTCGCCGGGAACGGAGAGACCCAGTACTTC. This codes for CASSLVAGNGETQYF.

The CDR3 loop is CASSLRGLNNSPLHF. Written as DNA, the CDR3 is TGTGCCAGCAGCTTGAGGGGGCTAAACAATTCACCCCTCCACTTT. The V gene is TRBV7-2, the J gene TRBJ1-6; 7 bases match TRBD1. The CDR3 sequence is 15 residues long. Trimming removed 3 bases from V and 7 bases from J; junction bases left unmatched: 6. Germline-derived CDR1 and CDR2 are SGHTA and FQGNSA.

V and J are TRBV12-3 or TRBV12-4 and TRBJ1-1, with D maybe TRBD1 (5 bases). Trimming removed 6 bases from V and 11 bases from J, with 19 bases in between. This CDR3 has 13 residues. Here the CDR3 reads CASSLIEGSGAFF. In DNA form, the CDR3 reads TGTGCCAGCAGCCTGATCGAGGGGAGCGGGGCTTTCTTT.

The chain links TRBV6-1 to TRBJ2-7; the D is unclear. Germline CDR1 and CDR2: MNHNS and SASEGT. Between the trimmed V and J ends, which lost 8 bases and 2 bases, there was a span of 10 bases. The CDR3 runs 12 residues. This chain's CDR3 is CASSNSPYEQYF. The DNA for the CDR3 is TGTGCCAGCTCGAACAGTCCCTACGAGCAGTACTTC.

The chain recombines TRBV28 with TRBJ1-2, with TRBD1 matching 8 bases. CDR3 length: 15 amino acids. Germline trimming cut 8 bases from V and 0 bases from J; bases unmatched to any gene: 8. CDR1 is MDHEN and CDR2 is SYDVKM in the germline V gene. The DNA for the CDR3 is TGTGCCAGCGGGGGGCAGGGGGCCTCTAACTATGGCTACACCTTC. Protein sequence: CASGGQGASNYGYTF.